The rows below give T cell receptor beta chains drawn from one sample of a study of T cell changes during pregnancy in multiple sclerosis. TCRdb's table, derived via immunoSEQ multiplex PCR, lists solely in-frame clones and lacks some. Of some 63,000 clones in the sample, roughly nine tenths were seen once. Sample: peripheral blood, taken before pregnancy. These TCRs come from a female donor with multiple sclerosis, enrolled in a pregnancy study. The CDR3 runs from the conserved cysteine through the conserved F or W. The D gene is left open where the match is weak. Part of the rows lack a size; the others show once, few, many or a class for expanded clones.

d_call	v_call	j_call	clone_size	cdr3_length	cdr3_nt	cdr3_aa
.	TRBV9	TRBJ1-1	few	13	TGTGCCAGCAGCGAGGGACAGAACACTGAAGCTTTCTTT	CASSEGQNTEAFF
.	TRBV7-2	TRBJ1-1	.	16	TGTGCCAGCAGCTCCGGGAGGGGTATGGGTAACACTGAAGCTTTCTTT	CASSSGRGMGNTEAFF
.	TRBV12-5	TRBJ1-1	.	18	TGTGCTAGTGGTTTGGTAAGGCGGGGGGTGGGATTGAACACTGAAGCTTTCTTT	CASGLVRRGVGLNTEAFF
TRBD1	TRBV27	TRBJ2-1	.	20	TGTGCCAGCAGACCTGAGGTGGGACAGGGCCGCCGCTTTTCCTACAATGAGCAGTTCTTC	CASRPEVGQGRRFSYNEQFF
.	TRBV21-1	TRBJ2-7	.	17	TGTGCCAGCAGCAGCTACCTGTACAGGGAGAGCTCCTACGAGCAGTACTTC	CASSSYLYRESSYEQYF
TRBD1	TRBV6-5	TRBJ1-6	.	16	TGTGCCAGCAGTTACCGGGGACAGGGGAACAATTCACCCCTCCACTTT	CASSYRGQGNNSPLHF
TRBD1	TRBV29-1	TRBJ1-1	.	13	TGCAGCGCAGACAGGGGGGTGAACACTGAAGCTTTCTTT	CSADRGVNTEAFF
.	TRBV29-1	TRBJ1-1	.	13	TGCAGCGTTGGTAGGGAAGCGGACACTGAAGCTTTCTTT	CSVGREADTEAFF
.	TRBV14	TRBJ2-7	.	13	TGTGCCAGCAGCCAAGATTCGTGGGCCGAGCAGTACTTC	CASSQDSWAEQYF
TRBD1	TRBV5-1	TRBJ1-1	.	13	TGCGCCAGCAGCTATTCAGGGGGAACTGAAGCTTTCTTT	CASSYSGGTEAFF
TRBD1	TRBV27	TRBJ1-5	.	15	TGTGCCAGCAGTTTTAGACAGGGCCTAAATCAGCCCCAGCATTTT	CASSFRQGLNQPQHF
TRBD1	TRBV27	TRBJ1-1	.	15	TGTGCCAGCAGTGTAGCTCGGGACAGGGGCGCTGAAGCTTTCTTT	CASSVARDRGAEAFF
TRBD2	TRBV4-3	TRBJ2-1	.	16	TGCGCCAGCAGCCAAGAATCGGCGGGGAGGGGTAATGAGCAGTTCTTC	CASSQESAGRGNEQFF
TRBD1	TRBV18	TRBJ1-5	.	17	TGTGCCAGCTCACCCGGACAGGGTCCGGTCGGCAATCAGCCCCAGCATTTT	CASSPGQGPVGNQPQHF
TRBD1	TRBV19	TRBJ1-1	.	15	TGTGCCAGTAGTGCACCAGGGGGCGCGAACACTGAAGCTTTCTTT	CASSAPGGANTEAFF
.	TRBV10-3	TRBJ2-1	.	13	TGTGCCATCAGTGCACGGGAGCACAATGAGCAGTTCTTC	CAISAREHNEQFF
.	TRBV7-6	TRBJ2-1	once	18	TGTGCCAGCAGTACCGGGACTGGGCCGGTAGGCACCTACAATGAGCAGTTCTTC	CASSTGTGPVGTYNEQFF
TRBD2	TRBV10-3	TRBJ2-7	.	15	TGTGCCATCAGGAATCTAGCGGGGGGAGTCAAGGAGCAGTACTTC	CAIRNLAGGVKEQYF
TRBD1	TRBV6-6	TRBJ2-3	.	12	TGTGCCAGCGCCGGGACAGCAGATACGCAGTATTTT	CASAGTADTQYF
.	TRBV11-2	TRBJ2-2	.	15	TGTGCCAGCAGCTTAGATGCACTGCCCACCGGGGAGCTGTTTTTT	CASSLDALPTGELFF
.	TRBV5-4	TRBJ2-2	.	10	TGTGCCTGCGGGACCGGGGAGCTGTTTTTT	CACGTGELFF
.	TRBV9	TRBJ1-2	.	15	TGTGCCAGCAGCGTAGATGGCGGCGCTAACTATGGCTACACCTTC	CASSVDGGANYGYTF
.	TRBV9	TRBJ2-7	.	15	TGTGCCAGCAGCCCTAGTGGCGGGGGCCCCTACGAGCAGTACTTC	CASSPSGGGPYEQYF
TRBD2	TRBV13	TRBJ2-2	.	15	TGTGCCAGCAGCGTTCTAGCGGGGGACACCGGGGAGCTGTTTTTT	CASSVLAGDTGELFF
TRBD1	TRBV9	TRBJ1-5	.	15	TGTGCCAGCAGCGACTCCGGGACAGGGGGGCAGCCCCAGCATTTT	CASSDSGTGGQPQHF
.	TRBV2	TRBJ2-5	.	14	TGTGCCAGCAACCCGTCTCCCCCCCCGCGGACCCAGTACTTC	CASNPSPPPRTQYF
.	TRBV29-1	TRBJ2-5	.	12	TGCAGCGTTGGCGGGTTGATGGAGACCCAGTACTTC	CSVGGLMETQYF
.	TRBV6-1	TRBJ1-2	.	15	TGTGCCAGCAGTGTTGGGACAACCACTAACTATGGCTACACCTTC	CASSVGTTTNYGYTF
TRBD2	TRBV10-3	TRBJ2-5	.	14	TGTGCCATCAGTGATCGGGACTACCAGAGAGACCAGTACTTC	CAISDRDYQRDQYF
.	TRBV13	TRBJ1-2	.	15	TGTGCCAGCAGCTTAGGCGCAGGGGCGAACTATGGCTACACCTTC	CASSLGAGANYGYTF
TRBD2	TRBV18	TRBJ2-3	.	17	TGTGCCAGCACGAAAACCCCGCTAGCGGGCACCACAGATACGCAGTATTTT	CASTKTPLAGTTDTQYF
.	TRBV5-1	TRBJ2-7	.	13	TGCGCCAGCAGCTCGACGGGCTCCTACGAGCAGTACTTC	CASSSTGSYEQYF
.	TRBV11-2	TRBJ2-7	once	11	TGTGCCAGCAGCGAGACCTACGAGCAGTACTTC	CASSETYEQYF
TRBD1	TRBV7-2	TRBJ1-5	.	14	TGTGCCAGCAGATCCGGGACAGGGAATCAGCCCCAGCATTTT	CASRSGTGNQPQHF
.	TRBV14	TRBJ1-6	.	16	TGTGCCAGCAGCTCTAACTCGGGGACTCCGGGATCACCCCTCCACTTT	CASSSNSGTPGSPLHF
TRBD1	TRBV30	TRBJ2-7	.	14	TGTGCCTGGAAACGACAGGGAATTCACTACGAGCAGTACTTC	CAWKRQGIHYEQYF
TRBD1	TRBV5-1	TRBJ1-3	.	14	TGCGCCAGCAGCTGGACAGGGTTCGGAAACACCATATATTTT	CASSWTGFGNTIYF
.	TRBV7-9	TRBJ2-7	.	14	TGTGCCAGCAGCTTAACAGGGACAACTTACGAGCAGTACTTC	CASSLTGTTYEQYF
.	TRBV7-6	TRBJ2-7	.	15	TGTGCCAGCAGCTTAGTTCCGGGACAATGGAACGAGCAGTACTTC	CASSLVPGQWNEQYF
.	TRBV11-2	TRBJ2-5	.	14	TGTGCCAGCAGCTTAGACAGGTTGGGAGAGACCCAGTACTTC	CASSLDRLGETQYF
.	TRBV5-5	TRBJ1-2	.	14	TGTGCCAGCAGCTTGGTGCAGGGCCAGTATGGCTACACCTTC	CASSLVQGQYGYTF
TRBD2	TRBV6-4	TRBJ2-1	.	14	TGTGCCAGCAGTGAAGCGGGGGGGCTAAATGAGCAGTTCTTC	CASSEAGGLNEQFF
TRBD1	TRBV14	TRBJ1-6	.	16	TGTGCCAGCAGCCAAGATCTAGGGGGCAGGAATTCACCCCTCCACTTT	CASSQDLGGRNSPLHF
TRBD2	TRBV29-1	TRBJ2-5	.	15	TGCAGCGGGACTCTAGCGGGGGTGACACAAGAGACCCAGTACTTC	CSGTLAGVTQETQYF
TRBD2	TRBV30	TRBJ2-1	.	15	TGTGCCTGGAGGATAGGACTAGCGGCTTACAATGAGCAGTTCTTC	CAWRIGLAAYNEQFF
.	TRBV7-2	TRBJ1-2	.	13	TGTGCCAGCAGCTTGGCTCAGTACTATGGCTACACCTTC	CASSLAQYYGYTF
.	TRBV18	TRBJ2-7	.	15	TGTGCCAGCTCACCACAACAGGGTAGCTCCTACGAGCAGTACTTC	CASSPQQGSSYEQYF
.	TRBV6-5	TRBJ1-3	.	14	TGTGCCAGCAGCAGGGGAGACTCTGGAAACACCATATATTTT	CASSRGDSGNTIYF
TRBD1	TRBV5-1	TRBJ2-7	.	18	TGCGCCAGCAGCCTACTCCCAGGGACAGGGGGTCAGTCTTACGAGCAGTACTTC	CASSLLPGTGGQSYEQYF
.	TRBV27	TRBJ1-2	.	13	TGTGCCAGCAGTTGGGGCCCCTACTATGGCTACACCTTC	CASSWGPYYGYTF
.	TRBV19	TRBJ1-4	.	13	TGTGCCAGTAGTATAAAGCGTAATGAAAAACTGTTTTTT	CASSIKRNEKLFF
.	TRBV4-1	TRBJ1-4	.	16	TGCGCCAGCAGAGCAAGGAACCGGGAGGAAGGGGAAAAACTGTTTTTT	CASRARNREEGEKLFF
.	TRBV7-8	TRBJ1-5	.	14	TGTGCCAGCAGAGCCGCTTATGGCAATCAGCCCCAGCATTTT	CASRAAYGNQPQHF
.	TRBV7-3	TRBJ2-7	.	15	TGTGCCAGCAGCTTAATGGGGGGGCCTGGGTACGAGCAGTACTTC	CASSLMGGPGYEQYF
TRBD2	TRBV19	TRBJ2-3	.	16	TGTGCCAGTAGATCGGGAGGGGCCTCTAGCACAGATACGCAGTATTTT	CASRSGGASSTDTQYF
.	TRBV6-1	TRBJ1-3	.	17	TGTGCCAGCAGTGAAGTCCTAGGTAGGGGAACTGGAAACACCATATATTTT	CASSEVLGRGTGNTIYF
TRBD2	TRBV7-2	TRBJ2-5	.	15	TGTGCCAGCAGCTCCGACCCGGGGGGGCAAGAGACCCAGTACTTC	CASSSDPGGQETQYF